The entry below gives a single T cell receptor (beta chain) sequence along with its context. V lost 7 bases and J 6 bases, leaving 19 bases between the germline ends. From germline, CDR1 is MDHEN and CDR2 SYDVKM. There are 14 residues in the CDR3. The sample comes from a study of T-cell reconstitution after alpha-beta-depleted transplantation in children. Preparation of the TCRbeta library used unique molecular identifiers. Via MiXCR, TCRdb re-called the PCR reads, giving one row per CDR3 protein. Here the sample spans about 980,000 distinct CDR3 sequences, 25% to 35% being singletons. The receptor was isolated from a boy under two years old who had a stem cell transplant for SCID, so the T cells may come from the graft donor. Sequenced here: PBMCs, mostly from graft donor cells, sampled 360 days after TCRalphabeta/CD19-depleted stem cell transplant. The gene calls are TRBV28 and TRBJ2-7; the D is unclear. DNA of the CDR3: TGTGCCAGCACCCCCACTTTGGGCGGAATCGAGCAGTACTTC. Translated, it gives CASTPTLGGIEQYF.